Following are 16 T cell receptor beta chains from one sample sequenced in a study of post-analysis software for immune sequencing data. These TCRs' antigens remain unknown. Findings and caveats of the study: TRBV5-6, TRBV5-1 and TRBV20-1 belonged to a set of roughly five TRBV segments that were more frequent in patients than controls.

TCR beta cDNA libraries included unique molecular identifiers. TCRdb re-called the PCR reads through MiXCR, storing one row per CDR3 protein. The sample contains approximately 260,000 distinct CDR3 sequences, 36% of which appear only once. Specimen: blood. These TCRs come from a girl aged 10 to 17 with multiple sclerosis.

This clonotype was observed a handful of times. J is TRBJ2-3 and V is TRBV24-1; 7 nucleotides align to TRBD1. The junction had 11 bases not matched to a gene; V was cut back by 3 bases and J by 3 bases. The CDR3 is 17 residues long. The germline CDR1 and CDR2 sequences are KGHDR and SFDVKD. The CDR3 spells CATSDPTTGDITDTQYF. In DNA form, the CDR3 reads TGTGCCACCAGTGATCCTACAACAGGGGACATAACAGATACGCAGTATTTT.

A few counts support this clonotype. The J gene is TRBJ2-7, the V gene TRBV29-1; 7 positions agree with TRBD2. Germline V gene lookup returns CDR1 SQVTM and CDR2 ANQGSEA. This CDR3 spans 15 amino acids. V lost 6 bases to trimming and J lost 1 base; unmatched junction nucleotides: 12. As DNA, the CDR3 is TGCAGCGTCCTTAGCTCTAGCGGAAGGTCCTACGAGCAGTACTTC. Its protein product is CSVLSSSGRSYEQYF.

This clonotype was detected only a few times. The chain recombines TRBV7-3 with TRBJ2-1; TRBD1 is a possible D gene (5 bases). Germline assignment: CDR1 SGHTA and CDR2 FQGTGA. V was clipped by 1 base and J by 0 bases, with 10 bases between them. The CDR3 is 16 amino acids. CDR3 sequence: CASSLMGQASYNEQFF. DNA of the CDR3: TGTGCCAGCAGCTTAATGGGGCAAGCCTCCTACAATGAGCAGTTCTTC.

This clonotype was seen once. This chain links TRBV28 with TRBJ2-7; perhaps TRBD2 as D (6 bases). Trimming took off 7 bases at V and 3 bases at J, with 19 bases between the two ends. Germline CDR1 MDHEN, CDR2 SYDVKM. The CDR3 extends over 15 amino acids. The CDR3 region has the DNA TGTGCCAGCACCCCCGGGACTGATAAACACTACGAGCAGTACTTC. Translating it yields CASTPGTDKHYEQYF.

This clonotype was seen ten or more times. The chain is built from TRBV10-3 and TRBJ1-1, with D maybe TRBD1 (5 bases). Germline V lookup: CDR1 ENHRY, CDR2 SYGVKD. V dropped 2 bases and J dropped 0 bases, with 16 bases sitting between them. CDR3 length equals 17 residues. The CDR3 reads CAISEGGTPRMNTEAFF. CDR3 bases: TGTGCCATCAGTGAGGGGGGGACCCCAAGAATGAACACTGAAGCTTTCTTT.

The chain combines TRBV20-1 with TRBJ2-3, with D unresolved. V shed 6 bases and J shed 2 bases, with 15 bases lying between them. Germline V gives CDR1 DFQATT, CDR2 SNEGSKA (reference sequence). This CDR3 has 14 amino acids. CDR3 region: CSALDPRDTDTQYF. DNA for the CDR3: TGCAGTGCCTTAGACCCAAGAGACACAGATACGCAGTATTTT.

This clonotype was counted at least ten times. This chain links TRBV20-1 with TRBJ2-1; tentative D call: TRBD1 (7 bases). The CDR3 consists of 13 residues. V lost 6 bases, J lost 4 bases, and 13 bases lay in between. CDR1 and CDR2 from the germline V gene are DFQATT and SNEGSKA (reference sequence). The CDR3 protein is CSARRGRYNEQFF. CDR3 bases: TGCAGTGCACGGAGGGGGCGATACAATGAGCAGTTCTTC.

This clonotype came up a few times. A read error is possible here, since a much larger clone lies one base away. The V gene is TRBV10-3, the J gene TRBJ1-1, with D maybe TRBD1 (6 bases). The CDR3 is 16 amino acids. Per germline, CDR1 ENHRY and CDR2 SYGVKD. Trimming left V 3 bases short and J 3 bases short, with 17 bases between. The CDR3 reads CAISEEMVSGDTEAFF. As DNA, the CDR3 is TGTGCCATCAGTGAAGAGATGGTCTCAGGGGACACTGAAGCTTTCTTT.

CDR3 sequence: CASSEVSTDTQYF. The DNA for the CDR3 is TGTGCCAGCAGTGAGGTTAGCACAGATACGCAGTATTTT. The rearrangement links TRBV6-4 to TRBJ2-3; D is unclear. This CDR3 has 13 amino acids. Deletions cut 3 bases from V and 0 bases from J, with 4 bases between. Looked up from germline, CDR1 is MRHNA and CDR2 is SNTAGT.

This chain connects TRBV6-4 to TRBJ2-3; no firm D call. Germline V gene lookup returns CDR1 MRHNA and CDR2 SNTAGT. The CDR3 has 15 residues. The ends were cut back, 3 bases at V and 6 bases at J, with 16 bases in the middle. CDR3: CASSDGSGSSDTQYF. DNA of the CDR3: TGTGCCAGCAGTGATGGGTCAGGATCATCCGATACGCAGTATTTT.

The chain links TRBV7-2 to TRBJ1-2, with 8 bases fitting TRBD1. V shed 5 bases, J shed 5 bases, and the junction held 10 bases outside the gene matches. Germline CDR1 reads SGHTA; CDR2 reads FQGNSA. The CDR3 has 15 residues. The CDR3 region has the DNA TGTGCCAGCAGCCAACAGACAGGGGAGAGATATGGCTACACCTTC. It specifies CASSQQTGERYGYTF.

J is TRBJ2-3 and V is TRBV4-2, with 8 bases that match TRBD2. Trimming at V came to 4 bases and at J to 4 bases, leaving 7 bases not matched to a gene. The CDR3 is 15 residues long. Germline CDR1 LGHNA, CDR2 YNFKEQ. The CDR3 DNA reads as TGTGCCAGCAGCCTGCGGGAGGCTTCACCAGATACGCAGTATTTT. It codes for CASSLREASPDTQYF.

At least ten counts were recorded for this clonotype. This sequence joins TRBV6-6 and TRBJ2-7; D might be TRBD1 (6 bases). There are 14 residues in the CDR3. Trimming took off 6 bases at V and 1 base at J, with 13 bases between the two ends. Germline values: CDR1 MNHNY, CDR2 SVGAGI (reference sequence). The CDR3 spells CASRLGQGSYEQYF. CDR3 in DNA: TGTGCCAGCAGACTAGGGCAGGGGTCCTACGAGCAGTACTTC.

This clonotype was picked up one time. The chain uses TRBV27 and TRBJ2-7; D ambiguous. Germline V gives CDR1 MNHEY, CDR2 SMNVEV (reference sequence). With 6 bases removed from V and 2 bases from J, the gap between germline ends came to 14 bases. This CDR3 is built from 14 residues. In DNA form, the CDR3 reads TGTGCCAGCAGCCAGCATACACGGACCTACGAGCAGTACTTC. Encoded protein: CASSQHTRTYEQYF.

The chain couples TRBV5-5 to TRBJ2-3; TRBD2 matches 11 bases. Germline assignment: CDR1 SGHKS and CDR2 YYEKEE (reference sequence). This CDR3 has 16 residues. Trimming took 4 bases from V and 0 from J; bases not matched to a gene: 4. DNA for the CDR3: TGTGCCAGCAGCGAAAGACTAGCGGGAAGCACAGATACGCAGTATTTT. Protein product: CASSERLAGSTDTQYF.

This clonotype occurred many times. The chain carries TRBV5-1 and TRBJ1-1; possibly TRBD1 for D (6 bases). This CDR3 comprises 15 residues. Between the trimmed V and J ends, which lost 4 bases and 0 bases, there was a span of 13 bases. Germline V lookup: CDR1 SGHRS, CDR2 YFSETQ. The CDR3 DNA follows: TGCGCCAGCAGCGTTTCTCAGGGGCTGAACACTGAAGCTTTCTTT. Translation: CASSVSQGLNTEAFF. Full variable domain (missing parts from reference TRBV5-1 and TRBJ1-1): KAGVTQTPRYLIKTRGQQVTLSCSPISGHRSVSWYQQTPGQGLQFLFEYFSETQRNKGNFPGRFSGRQFSNSRSEMNVSTLELGDSALYLCASSVSQGLNTEAFFGQGTRLTVV.